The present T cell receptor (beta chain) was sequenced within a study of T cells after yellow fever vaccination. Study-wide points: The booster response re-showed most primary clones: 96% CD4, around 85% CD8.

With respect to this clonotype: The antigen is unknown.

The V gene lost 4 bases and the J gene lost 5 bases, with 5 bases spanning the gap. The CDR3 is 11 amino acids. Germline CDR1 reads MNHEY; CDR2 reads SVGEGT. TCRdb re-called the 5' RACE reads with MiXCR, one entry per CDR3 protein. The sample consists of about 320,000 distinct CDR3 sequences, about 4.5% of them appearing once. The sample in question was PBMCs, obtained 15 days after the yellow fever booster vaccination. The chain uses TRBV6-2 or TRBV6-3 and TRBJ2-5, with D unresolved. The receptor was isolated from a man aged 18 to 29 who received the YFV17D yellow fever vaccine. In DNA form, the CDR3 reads TGTGCCAGCAGTTTCGTGGAGACCCAGTACTTC. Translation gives CASSFVETQYF.